This TCR beta chain was identified during a study of Ad26.COV2.S vaccination and SARS-CoV-2 variants. Study findings and constraints: Vaccine and placebo recipients had comparable breadth of non-spike TCRs.

The data were produced by immunoSEQ multiplex PCR, yet TCRdb's version contains in-frame clones alone and is incomplete. The repertoire has hundreds of thousands of clones, 89% of them found once; the top ten carry approximately 1.5%. The treatment is: roughly 20 received Ad26.COV2.S at low or high dose, single or two shots; about 5 received placebo; per-sample allocation not given. All samples were drawn on day 63, counting from the first vaccine or placebo injection. Points on this clone: The target antigen is unknown.

The V gene's germline CDR1 is MNHEY and CDR2 SVGEGT. The CDR3 has 14 amino acids. V shed 5 bases and J shed 2 bases, with 10 bases lying between them. The source material was peripheral blood, sampled in a trial of Ad26.COV2.S vaccine versus placebo. The chain links TRBV6-2 or TRBV6-3 to TRBJ1-5, with unresolved D. The clonotype originates from a person aged 18-60 years who received the Ad26.COV2.S COVID-19 vaccine or a placebo. The CDR3 here is CASSHREGNQPQHF. The CDR3 DNA is TGTGCCAGCAGTCACAGAGAGGGCAATCAGCCCCAGCATTTT.